Presented here are 22 T cell receptor beta chains from one specimen sequenced in a study of OX40 agonist ivuxolimab in advanced cancers. This table comes from immunoSEQ multiplex PCR, and its TCRdb copy is limited to in-frame clones, with some not included. The table records under 95,000 clones, about 92% of them present only once. The sample in question was CD4+ or CD8+ T cells sorted from blood, obtained in a trial of the OX40 agonist ivuxolimab. Source of these receptors: an adult with an advanced solid tumor such as melanoma, head and neck, liver or kidney cancer.

This clone was detected a few times. The chain is built from TRBV28 and TRBJ2-4; D unresolved. Deletions cut 6 bases from V and 0 bases from J, with 18 bases between. This CDR3 is built from 17 residues. Looked up from germline, CDR1 is MDHEN and CDR2 is SYDVKM. The CDR3 nucleotides read TGTGCCAGCAGCGCCGTAACTCGAAGCAGAGCCAAAAACATTCAGTACTTC. Protein sequence: CASSAVTRSRAKNIQYF.

The chain recombines TRBV7-9 with TRBJ2-5; unclear D gene. CDR1 is SEHNR, CDR2 FQNEAQ, per germline (reference sequence). V was cut by 1 base and J by 5 bases, with 11 bases left in between. The CDR3 is made up of 14 amino acids. As DNA, the CDR3 is TGTGCCAGCAGCTTAGGACGCGGTGCGGAGACCCAGTACTTC. Protein sequence: CASSLGRGAETQYF.

V usage is TRBV10-3 and J usage is TRBJ2-7, with 7 bases fitting TRBD1. Germline values: CDR1 ENHRY, CDR2 SYGVKD. V lost 6 bases, J lost 1 base, and 6 bases stayed unmatched. This CDR3 is built from 14 residues. The chain's CDR3 is CAIREGTASYEQYF. The DNA for the CDR3 is TGTGCCATCAGAGAAGGGACAGCATCCTACGAGCAGTACTTC.

The count of this clone is one. The chain carries TRBV18 and TRBJ2-1; TRBD2 matches at 8 bases. Germline trimming cut 1 base from V and 0 bases from J; bases unmatched to any gene: 5. Germline loops: CDR1 KGHSH, CDR2 LQKENI. CDR3 size: 17 residues. The CDR3 here is CASSPRPGLGSYNEQFF. Written as DNA, the CDR3 is TGTGCCAGCTCACCACGGCCGGGACTAGGCTCCTACAATGAGCAGTTCTTC.

The V and J genes are TRBV5-1 and TRBJ2-7; D remains unclear. The V and J ends lost 0 bases and 3 bases respectively, with 10 bases between them. Germline V lookup: CDR1 SGHRS, CDR2 YFSETQ. CDR3 length equals 14 residues. The CDR3 here is CASSLAGNIYEQYF. The CDR3 region has the DNA TGCGCCAGCAGCTTGGCCGGAAATATCTACGAGCAGTACTTC.

This rearrangement joins TRBV10-2 to TRBJ2-5; no clear D. The last part of the DNA fits TRBJ2-7 better; the J call may be wrong. Germline assignment: CDR1 WSHSY and CDR2 SAAADI. This CDR3 has 12 amino acids. Here the CDR3 DNA reads TGCGCCAGCAGTGACCTCCTGGGCGAGCAGTACTTC. Its translation is CASSDLLGEQYF.

The V gene is TRBV4-2, the J gene TRBJ2-3, with 11 bases lining up with TRBD2. The germline V gene has CDR1 LGHNA and CDR2 YNFKEQ. V shed 5 bases and J 5 bases; nucleotides not matched to a gene: 3. The CDR3 covers 14 residues. This CDR3 is CASSDGTSGDTQYF. The CDR3 nucleotides read TGTGCCAGCAGCGACGGGACTAGCGGAGATACGCAGTATTTT.

V is TRBV19 and J is TRBJ1-1; D is unclear. Trimming stripped 5 bases from V and 0 bases from J, with 13 bases between. The CDR3 totals 15 residues. Germline V lookup: CDR1 LNHDA, CDR2 SQIVND (reference sequence). The CDR3 sequence is CASSPPPAVNTEAFF. The DNA for the CDR3 is TGTGCCAGTAGTCCCCCCCCGGCGGTGAACACTGAAGCTTTCTTT.

The chain uses TRBV7-2 and TRBJ2-5, with 11 bases that match TRBD2. The CDR3 runs 15 residues. CDR1 and CDR2 (germline): SGHTA, FQGNSA. J lost 9 bases, V lost 4 bases, and 10 bases had no gene match. The CDR3 loop is CASSSTLTSGVSQYF. In nucleotides, the CDR3 is TGTGCCAGCAGCTCAACCCTGACTAGCGGGGTTTCCCAGTACTTC.

This clone has just a few counts. V is TRBV30 and J is TRBJ1-6, with 7 bases lining up with TRBD1. This CDR3 is 16 amino acids long. Germline values: CDR1 GTSNPN, CDR2 SVGIG (reference sequence). V lost 0 bases to trimming and J lost 8 bases; unmatched junction nucleotides: 10. CDR3 protein: CAWSVRGTGADSPLHF. CDR3 bases: TGTGCCTGGAGTGTACGAGGTACAGGGGCTGATTCACCCCTCCACTTT.

This chain connects TRBV30 to TRBJ1-4; D gene uncertain. This CDR3 spans 17 amino acids. The germline gives CDR1 GTSNPN, CDR2 SVGIG (reference sequence). V lost 0 bases, J lost 1 base, and 15 bases lay in between. CDR3 bases: TGTGCCTGGAGTGTGGCGAGGACCCCGGGAACTAATGAAAAACTGTTTTTT. This sequence encodes CAWSVARTPGTNEKLFF.

The chain's CDR3 is CAISVGTSGQPQHF. The CDR3 nucleotides read TGTGCCATCAGTGTGGGGACCTCGGGACAGCCCCAGCATTTT. V is TRBV10-3 and J is TRBJ1-5; tentatively, D is TRBD1 (5 bases). The length of the CDR3 is 14 residues. Germline assignment: CDR1 ENHRY and CDR2 SYGVKD. V lost 4 bases, J lost 7 bases, and 14 bases lay in between.

The chain employs TRBV5-1 and TRBJ2-7; D call uncertain. The CDR3 spans 13 residues. The V end lost 0 bases, the J end lost 4 bases, and 8 bases lay between the germline ends. The germline CDR1 and CDR2 sequences are SGHRS and YFSETQ. The CDR3 sequence: CASSLAMGYEQYF. As DNA, the CDR3 is TGCGCCAGCAGCTTGGCCATGGGATACGAGCAGTACTTC.

This clone was counted once. This chain uses TRBV2 with TRBJ1-2; no firm D call. The V end lost 3 bases, the J end lost 4 bases, and 6 bases lay between the germline ends. CDR3 length: 12 residues. Germline V gene data show CDR1 as SNHLY and CDR2 as FYNNEI. The CDR3 here is CASSDSIYGYTF. The CDR3 DNA is TGTGCCAGCAGTGACAGTATCTATGGCTACACCTTC.

The chain recombines TRBV5-6 with TRBJ1-2, with D maybe TRBD1 (5 bases). V was clipped by 2 bases and J by 0 bases, with 8 bases between them. The CDR3 length is 14 residues. In germline, CDR1 is SGHDT, CDR2 YYEEEE. The CDR3 bases are TGTGCCAGCAGCTTACTGGGACCTAACTATGGCTACACCTTC. This codes for CASSLLGPNYGYTF.

J is TRBJ1-3 and V is TRBV5-1; possibly TRBD1 for D (6 bases). The CDR3 spans 16 residues. Germline-derived CDR1 and CDR2 are SGHRS and YFSETQ. V gave up 4 bases and J gave up 1 base, with 15 bases separating them. The CDR3 reads CASSPEQGRSGNTIYF. Here the CDR3 DNA reads TGCGCCAGCAGCCCGGAGCAGGGGAGGTCTGGAAACACCATATATTTT.

The CDR3 nucleotides are TGTGCCAGCAGGCGGACAGGGGGCTACGAGCAGTACTTC. This sequence encodes CASRRTGGYEQYF. The chain has TRBV6-1 and TRBJ2-7, with 10 nucleotides matching TRBD1. The CDR3 has 13 residues. From germline, CDR1 is MNHNS and CDR2 SASEGT. Trimming cost V 6 bases and J 3 bases; bases outside gene matches: 2.

This chain joins TRBV6-5 and TRBJ2-1, with D perhaps TRBD2 (6 bases). Germline V lookup: CDR1 MNHEY, CDR2 SVGAGI. With 5 bases removed from V and 4 bases from J, the gap between germline ends came to 9 bases. The CDR3 consists of 13 residues. The CDR3 protein is CASSSGLYNEQFF. CDR3 DNA sequence: TGTGCCAGCAGTAGTGGACTATACAATGAGCAGTTCTTC.

The chain employs TRBV12-5 and TRBJ2-7, with TRBD2 matching over 10 bases. Losses at the gene ends were 5 bases for V and 3 bases for J; bases not matched to a gene: 4. Germline V gives CDR1 LGHNT, CDR2 FRNRAP. The CDR3 loop spans 14 amino acids. The CDR3 DNA reads as TGTGCTAGTGGTAGCGGGAGGGAGGACTACGAGCAGTACTTC. Its protein is CASGSGREDYEQYF. The whole variable domain, remainder taken from reference TRBV12-5 and TRBJ2-7, is DARVTQTPRHKVTEMGQEVTMRCQPILGHNTVFWYRQTMMQGLELLAYFRNRAPLDDSGMPKDRFSAEMPDATLATLKIQPSEPRDSAVYFCASGSGREDYEQYFGPGTRLTVT.

The J gene is TRBJ2-7, the V gene TRBV5-1; D call uncertain. CDR3 length: 16 amino acids. Germline V lookup: CDR1 SGHRS, CDR2 YFSETQ. Trimming removed 4 bases at V and 3 bases at J, with 20 bases between. CDR3 protein: CASSPGLRIGIYEQYF. Written as DNA, the CDR3 is TGCGCCAGCAGCCCGGGTTTGCGGATTGGGATCTACGAGCAGTACTTC.

The chain joins TRBV28 to TRBJ2-1; 10 bases are a match to TRBD2. Germline CDR1 reads MDHEN; CDR2 reads SYDVKM. The CDR3 is made up of 15 amino acids. V shed 6 bases, J shed 8 bases, and the junction held 10 bases outside the gene matches. DNA for the CDR3: TGTGCCAGCAGCTCCCTCGGGACTAGCGCCGATGAGCAGTTCTTC. Protein: CASSSLGTSADEQFF.

V is TRBV30 and J is TRBJ2-7, with TRBD1 matching over 8 bases. Per the germline V gene, CDR1 is GTSNPN and CDR2 is SVGIG (reference sequence). The CDR3 extends over 14 amino acids. V trimming: 3 bases; J trimming: 4 bases; junction bases outside the gene matches: 8. This CDR3 is CAWRPNRGEYEQYF. CDR3 nucleotides: TGTGCCTGGAGGCCCAACAGGGGGGAATACGAGCAGTACTTC.